The present T cell receptor beta chain was sequenced within a study of blood T cell repertoires in COVID-19. On the study more broadly: COVID-19 samples from acute and convalescent phases originated in the United States, Italy and Spain. PBMCs, B-cell-depleted T cells, or T cells were the source of the cDNA or gDNA that made up the material.

TCRdb's table, derived via immunoSEQ multiplex PCR, lists solely in-frame clones and lacks some. The sample holds around 210,000 clones, 65% to 90% seen once. The CDR3 is 12 amino acids. After removal of 10 bases from V and 5 bases from J, the junction contained 2 bases not matched to a gene. CDR1 is ENHRY and CDR2 is SYGVKD in the germline V gene. Sequenced material: peripheral blood. This receptor was identified in a man aged 45 to 65 with COVID-19, enrolled during active disease. The chain combines TRBV10-3 with TRBJ1-4, with TRBD1 matching over 9 bases. The CDR3 DNA sequence: TGTGCCACCGGGACAGGGAATGAAAAACTGTTTTTT. Amino acid sequence: CATGTGNEKLFF.